The clone carrying this T cell receptor beta chain was observed once. This sample was taken from a study of shared clonotypes between healthy human individuals. The CDR3 spans 13 residues. Per the germline V gene, CDR1 is MNHEY and CDR2 is SMNVEV (reference sequence). Trimming pared 2 bases from V and 5 bases from J, leaving 7 bases between. The study separated CD4+ cells into CD45RA+ naive and CD45RA-negative memory subsets. In replicate PCRs of sorted subsets, approximately 200 ng DNA, about 30,000 T cell genomes, was used. Produced via immunoSEQ multiplex PCR; TCRdb's table is partial and in-frame only. The sample includes about a million clones, about 70% of them seen just once.

The rearrangement links TRBV27 to TRBJ2-1; weak D call: TRBD1 (5 bases). The receptor's source is a young man in good health. The sequenced sample consisted of memory CD4+ T cells sorted from blood. The subset: CD45RA-negative fraction. DNA for the CDR3: TGTGCCAGCAGTTTAATGGGGCACAATGAGCAGTTCTTC. Amino acid sequence: CASSLMGHNEQFF.